The 20 T cell receptor beta chains in this list originate from one sample, sequenced in a study of blood T cell repertoires in COVID-19. Clones were sequenced by immunoSEQ multiplex PCR, and TCRdb holds only the in-frame ones, with some missing. The table has a few hundred thousand clones, around 87% seen once. The specimen was PBMCs or T cells enriched from blood (not recorded which). The receptor set was obtained from a man aged 40-49 years in a cohort exposed to, infected with or recovered from COVID-19 (not recorded which).

This clone was found once. The V gene is TRBV2, the J gene TRBJ2-3; no clear D. This CDR3 comprises 15 residues. Germline-derived CDR1 and CDR2 are SNHLY and FYNNEI. Trimming cost V 0 bases and J 1 base, with 8 bases left between them. In DNA form, the CDR3 reads TGTGCCAGCAGTGAAGCGCTCGAGCGCACAGATACGCAGTATTTT. It translates to CASSEALERTDTQYF.

The chain employs TRBV5-4 and TRBJ2-2; 8 nucleotides agree with TRBD2. With V trimmed by 4 bases and J by 2 bases, 10 bases remained unmatched. CDR1 and CDR2 (germline): SGHNT, YYREEE (reference sequence). The CDR3 length is 17 residues. CDR3 region: CASSPGGGRINTGELFF. CDR3 coding DNA: TGTGCCAGCAGCCCCGGGGGGGGGAGGATAAACACCGGGGAGCTGTTTTTT. The variable domain in full, completed from reference TRBV5-4 and TRBJ2-2, reads ETGVTQSPTHLIKTRGQQVTLRCSSQSGHNTVSWYQQALGQGPQFIFQYYREEENGRGNFPPRFSGLQFPNYSSELNVNALELDDSALYLCASSPGGGRINTGELFFGEGSRLTVL.

This sequence joins TRBV7-2 and TRBJ2-1, with 15 bases that match TRBD2. CDR3 length: 18 amino acids. Germline V gene sequence: CDR1 SGHTA, CDR2 FQGNSA. V trimming: 3 bases; J trimming: 1 base; junction bases outside the gene matches: 4. The chain's CDR3 is CASSFRGTSGRSYNEQFF. The DNA of the CDR3 is TGTGCCAGCAGCTTCCGGGGGACTAGCGGGAGGTCCTACAATGAGCAGTTCTTC.

In the case of this clone: The sample has other DNA sequences that encode this CDR3 too. The chain uses TRBV6-1 and TRBJ1-5, with unresolved D. Germline loops: CDR1 MNHNS, CDR2 SASEGT. The CDR3 loop spans 14 amino acids. V lost 3 bases to trimming and J lost 0 bases, with 6 bases between them. The CDR3 here is CASSDRNSNQPQHF. The CDR3 DNA reads TGTGCCAGCAGTGACAGAAATAGCAATCAGCCCCAGCATTTT.

The chain combines TRBV5-1 with TRBJ1-3; a possible D gene is TRBD1 (6 bases). Trimming stripped 4 bases from V and 4 bases from J, with 12 bases between. Germline V gene data show CDR1 as SGHRS and CDR2 as YFSETQ. The CDR3 spans 14 residues. DNA of the CDR3: TGCGCCAGCAGCCCCAGGGGTCCCGGAAACACCATATATTTT. Residues: CASSPRGPGNTIYF. Combining the CDR3 with reference TRBV5-1 and TRBJ1-3 gives the whole variable domain KAGVTQTPRYLIKTRGQQVTLSCSPISGHRSVSWYQQTPGQGLQFLFEYFSETQRNKGNFPGRFSGRQFSNSRSEMNVSTLELGDSALYLCASSPRGPGNTIYFGEGSWLTVV.

The rearrangement links TRBV10-3 to TRBJ1-6; maybe TRBD1 (5 bases). Germline V lookup: CDR1 ENHRY, CDR2 SYGVKD. The CDR3 has 15 amino acids. Trimming took off 11 bases at V and 0 bases at J, with 14 bases between the two ends. Here the CDR3 reads CASRQQSSYNSPLHF. In nucleotides, the CDR3 is TGTGCCTCCCGACAGCAGAGCTCCTATAATTCACCCCTCCACTTT.

V gene TRBV18 combines with J gene TRBJ2-1; D gene unclear. Trimming cost V 3 bases and J 5 bases, with 5 bases left between them. The CDR3 has 12 amino acids. Germline assignment: CDR1 KGHSH and CDR2 LQKENI. The CDR3 region is CASSPANNEQFF. The DNA for the CDR3 is TGTGCCAGCTCACCGGCAAACAATGAGCAGTTCTTC.

A word on this clone: Other DNA sequences in the same sample also yield this CDR3. V is TRBV18 and J is TRBJ2-1; 10 nucleotides match TRBD2. J was trimmed by 7 bases and V by 6 bases; bases with no gene match: 6. CDR3 length equals 14 residues. In germline, CDR1 is KGHSH, CDR2 LQKENI. CDR3 sequence reads: CASSLAGAVNEQFF. CDR3 coding DNA: TGTGCCAGCTCGCTAGCGGGAGCGGTGAATGAGCAGTTCTTC.

This clone was seen only a few times. The V gene is TRBV10-3, the J gene TRBJ1-4; the match to TRBD1 covers 7 bases. From germline, CDR1 is ENHRY and CDR2 SYGVKD. J lost 6 bases, V lost 5 bases, and 3 bases had no gene match. This CDR3 is built from 13 residues. The CDR3 loop is CAISRDSDEKLFF. DNA of the CDR3: TGTGCCATCAGTCGGGACAGCGATGAAAAACTGTTTTTT.

CDR3 bases: TGCGCCAGCAGTGAGTCGACAGGCTATGGCTACACCTTC. It is translated as CASSESTGYGYTF. The chain has TRBV10-1 and TRBJ1-2; D is perhaps TRBD1 (6 bases). CDR3 length: 13 residues. The germline CDR1 and CDR2 sequences are WNHNN and SYGVQD (reference sequence). V lost 0 bases, J lost 4 bases, and 6 bases lay in between.

V and J are TRBV5-1 and TRBJ2-7, with D unresolved. The CDR3 has 12 residues. V was pared by 4 bases and J by 4 bases, with 9 bases between. Germline V gene lookup returns CDR1 SGHRS and CDR2 YFSETQ. In nucleotides, the CDR3 is TGCGCCAGCAGCCAGGATGTTTACGAGCAGTACTTC. It is translated as CASSQDVYEQYF.

The V call is TRBV3-1 (or the pseudogene TRBV3-2), the J call TRBJ2-1, with D possibly being TRBD2 (6 bases). Germline V gene lookup returns CDR1 LGHDT and CDR2 YNNKEL (reference sequence). The CDR3 length is 13 residues. V was clipped by 4 bases and J by 11 bases, with 15 bases between them. CDR3 sequence: CASSLRGGVQQFF. The DNA of the CDR3 is TGTGCCAGCAGCCTCCGCGGAGGGGTTCAGCAGTTCTTC.

This chain uses TRBV7-9 with TRBJ2-7; 8 nucleotides line up with TRBD1. This CDR3 comprises 14 residues. V was pared by 1 base and J by 3 bases, with 2 bases of the junction left unmatched. Germline CDR1 reads SEHNR; CDR2 reads FQNEAQ (reference sequence). The CDR3 loop is CASSLDRGNYEQYF. CDR3 in DNA: TGTGCCAGCAGCTTAGACAGGGGGAACTACGAGCAGTACTTC.

J is TRBJ1-1 and V is TRBV27, with a weak D call TRBD1 (6 bases). The V and J ends lost 5 bases and 0 bases respectively, with 7 bases between them. This CDR3 has 13 residues. The germline CDR1 and CDR2 sequences are MNHEY and SMNVEV (reference sequence). This chain's CDR3 is CASSGQLNTEAFF. CDR3 nucleotides: TGTGCCAGCAGTGGACAGTTGAACACTGAAGCTTTCTTT.

V gene TRBV11-2 combines with J gene TRBJ2-7, with a weak D call TRBD2 (6 bases). The CDR3 extends over 15 amino acids. Trimming removed 3 bases at V and 2 bases at J, with 14 bases between. Germline loops: CDR1 SGHAT, CDR2 FQNNGV. The CDR3 protein is CASSLLEGTPYEQYF. The CDR3 DNA is TGTGCCAGCAGCTTGCTGGAGGGGACCCCCTACGAGCAGTACTTC. Variable domain in full (rest from reference TRBV11-2 and TRBJ2-7): EAGVAQSPRYKIIEKRQSVAFWCNPISGHATLYWYQQILGQGPKLLIQFQNNGVVDDSQLPKDRFSAERLKGVDSTLKIQPAKLEDSAVYLCASSLLEGTPYEQYFGPGTRLTVT.

CDR3 coding DNA: TGTGCCAGCTCACTCGGGACAGGAGCTAACTATGGCTACACCTTC. Its protein product is CASSLGTGANYGYTF. The rearrangement links TRBV18 to TRBJ1-2, with 8 bases aligning to TRBD1. With V trimmed by 4 bases and J by 0 bases, 4 bases remained unmatched. The CDR3 spans 15 residues. The V gene's germline CDR1 is KGHSH and CDR2 LQKENI. Looking up the rest from reference TRBV18 and TRBJ1-2 gives the full variable domain: NAGVMQNPRHLVRRRGQEARLRCSPMKGHSHVYWYRQLPEEGLKFMVYLQKENIIDESGMPKERFSAEFPKEGPSILRIQQVVRGDSAAYFCASSLGTGANYGYTFGSGTRLTVV.

The chain uses TRBV7-8 and TRBJ1-2, with a possible D match to TRBD1 (6 bases). Per germline, CDR1 SGHVS and CDR2 FQNEAQ. The V end lost 5 bases, the J end lost 4 bases, and 17 bases lay between the germline ends. This CDR3 is 15 amino acids long. The CDR3 region is CASSRQGQPSYGYTF. In DNA form, the CDR3 reads TGTGCCAGCAGCCGACAAGGACAGCCCTCCTATGGCTACACCTTC.

The V gene is TRBV5-1, the J gene TRBJ2-2; 7 nucleotides align to TRBD2. Germline V lookup: CDR1 SGHRS, CDR2 YFSETQ. This CDR3 is 16 amino acids long. V was clipped by 0 bases and J by 3 bases; unmatched bases: 5. CDR3 loop: CASSLVAGDYTGELFF. CDR3 nucleotide sequence: TGCGCCAGCAGCTTGGTTGCGGGAGATTACACCGGGGAGCTGTTTTTT.

The chain uses TRBV20-1 and TRBJ1-6, with 7 positions matching TRBD1. This CDR3 region has 14 residues. Trimming at V came to 3 bases and at J to 7 bases, leaving 6 bases not matched to a gene. Germline V gene sequence: CDR1 DFQATT, CDR2 SNEGSKA (reference sequence). CDR3 region: CSASEGQRNSPLHF. The CDR3 DNA reads TGCAGTGCTAGTGAGGGACAGAGAAATTCACCCCTCCACTTT.

The chain combines TRBV5-5 with TRBJ2-7, with D unresolved. CDR1 and CDR2 (germline): SGHKS, YYEKEE (reference sequence). Trimming left V 4 bases short and J 1 base short, with 15 bases between. CDR3 length equals 15 residues. This CDR3 is CASSPFIQASYEQYF. In nucleotides, the CDR3 is TGTGCCAGCAGCCCTTTTATCCAGGCGTCCTACGAGCAGTACTTC.